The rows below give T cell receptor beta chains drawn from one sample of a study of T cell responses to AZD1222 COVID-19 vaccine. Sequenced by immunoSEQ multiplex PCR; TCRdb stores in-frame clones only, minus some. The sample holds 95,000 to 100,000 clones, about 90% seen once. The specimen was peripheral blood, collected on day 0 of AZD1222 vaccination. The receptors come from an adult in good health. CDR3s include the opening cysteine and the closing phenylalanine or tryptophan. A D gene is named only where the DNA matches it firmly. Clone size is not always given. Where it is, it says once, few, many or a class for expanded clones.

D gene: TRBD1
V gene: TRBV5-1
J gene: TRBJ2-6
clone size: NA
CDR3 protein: CASSSPPGTGGNSGANVLTF
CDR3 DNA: TGCGCCAGCAGCTCACCCCCGGGGACAGGGGGCAACTCTGGGGCCAACGTCCTGACTTTC

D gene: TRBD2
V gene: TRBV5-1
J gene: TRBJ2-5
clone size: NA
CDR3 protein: CASSRTSVQETQYF
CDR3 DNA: TGCGCCAGCAGCAGAACTAGCGTCCAAGAGACCCAGTACTTC

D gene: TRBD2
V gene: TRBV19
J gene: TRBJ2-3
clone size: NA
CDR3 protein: CASSILTSGYSTDTQYF
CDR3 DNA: TGTGCCAGTAGTATCCTCACTAGCGGGTATAGCACAGATACGCAGTATTTT

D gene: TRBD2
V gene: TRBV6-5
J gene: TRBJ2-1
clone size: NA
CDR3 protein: CASRQLATTYNEQFF
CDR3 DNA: TGTGCCAGCAGACAACTAGCGACAACCTACAATGAGCAGTTCTTC

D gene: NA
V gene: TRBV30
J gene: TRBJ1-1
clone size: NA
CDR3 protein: CAWSPPLGVRNTEAFF
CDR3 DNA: TGTGCCTGGAGCCCCCCCTTGGGTGTCCGAAACACTGAAGCTTTCTTT

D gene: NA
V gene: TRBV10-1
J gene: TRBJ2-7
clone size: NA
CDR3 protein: CASSESGSSYEQYF
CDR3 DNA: TGCGCCAGCAGTGAAAGCGGGTCGTCCTACGAGCAGTACTTC

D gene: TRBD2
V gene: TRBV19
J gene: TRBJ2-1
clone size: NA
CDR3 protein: CASSRLADHNEQFF
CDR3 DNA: TGTGCCAGTAGTAGACTAGCGGATCACAATGAGCAGTTCTTC

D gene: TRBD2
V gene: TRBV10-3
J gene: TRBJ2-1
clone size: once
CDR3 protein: CAAAGLAGENEQFF
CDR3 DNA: TGTGCCGCTGCTGGACTAGCGGGAGAAAATGAGCAGTTCTTC

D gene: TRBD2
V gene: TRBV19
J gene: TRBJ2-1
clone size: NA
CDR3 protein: CASTDLTSGRRANEQFF
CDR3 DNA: TGTGCCAGTACCGACCTAACTAGCGGGAGGCGAGCCAATGAGCAGTTCTTC

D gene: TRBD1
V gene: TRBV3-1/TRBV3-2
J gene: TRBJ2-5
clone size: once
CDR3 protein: CASSQGVQGQETQYF
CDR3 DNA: TGTGCCAGCAGCCAAGGTGTACAGGGGCAAGAGACCCAGTACTTC

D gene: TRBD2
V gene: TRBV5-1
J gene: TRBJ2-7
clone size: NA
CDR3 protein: CASSHGTSYEQYF
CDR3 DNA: TGCGCCAGCAGCCACGGGACTAGCTACGAGCAGTACTTC

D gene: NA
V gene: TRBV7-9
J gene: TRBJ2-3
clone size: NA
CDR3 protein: CASSQGLAQRWDTQYF
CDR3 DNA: TGTGCCAGCAGCCAAGGCCTAGCCCAACGGTGGGATACGCAGTATTTT

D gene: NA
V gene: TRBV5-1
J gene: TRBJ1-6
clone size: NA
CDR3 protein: CASSLVDGDSPLHF
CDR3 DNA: TGCGCCAGCAGCTTGGTTGACGGGGATTCACCCCTCCACTTT

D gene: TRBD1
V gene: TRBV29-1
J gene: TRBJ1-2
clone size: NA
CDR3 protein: CSVDWTGANYGYTF
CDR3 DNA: TGCAGCGTTGATTGGACAGGGGCCAACTATGGCTACACCTTC

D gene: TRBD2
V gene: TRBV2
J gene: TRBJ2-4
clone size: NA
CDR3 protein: CASAGTSGSSGTIQYF
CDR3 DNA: TGTGCCAGCGCCGGGACTAGCGGGTCCAGTGGGACCATTCAGTACTTC

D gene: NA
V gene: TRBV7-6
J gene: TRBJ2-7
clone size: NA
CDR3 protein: CASSRSGGPVAYEQYF
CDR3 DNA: TGTGCCAGCAGCCGCTCTGGGGGGCCAGTAGCCTACGAGCAGTACTTC

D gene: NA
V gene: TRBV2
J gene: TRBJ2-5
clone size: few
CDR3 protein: CASSPNSRTRETQYF
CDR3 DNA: TGTGCCAGCAGTCCTAACTCGCGTACTCGCGAGACCCAGTACTTC

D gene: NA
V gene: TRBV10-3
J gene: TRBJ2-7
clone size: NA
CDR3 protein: CAISRGGQGAYEQYF
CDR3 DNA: TGTGCCATCAGCCGAGGTGGGCAGGGAGCCTACGAGCAGTACTTC

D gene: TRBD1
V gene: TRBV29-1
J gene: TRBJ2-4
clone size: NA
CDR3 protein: CSAGRTGNIQYF
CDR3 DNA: TGCAGTGCGGGAAGGACAGGGAACATTCAGTACTTC

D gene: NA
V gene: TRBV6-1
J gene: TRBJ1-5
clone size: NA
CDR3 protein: CASSEQWGTSNQPQHF
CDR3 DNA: TGTGCCAGCAGTGAACAGTGGGGCACTTCGAATCAGCCCCAGCATTTT